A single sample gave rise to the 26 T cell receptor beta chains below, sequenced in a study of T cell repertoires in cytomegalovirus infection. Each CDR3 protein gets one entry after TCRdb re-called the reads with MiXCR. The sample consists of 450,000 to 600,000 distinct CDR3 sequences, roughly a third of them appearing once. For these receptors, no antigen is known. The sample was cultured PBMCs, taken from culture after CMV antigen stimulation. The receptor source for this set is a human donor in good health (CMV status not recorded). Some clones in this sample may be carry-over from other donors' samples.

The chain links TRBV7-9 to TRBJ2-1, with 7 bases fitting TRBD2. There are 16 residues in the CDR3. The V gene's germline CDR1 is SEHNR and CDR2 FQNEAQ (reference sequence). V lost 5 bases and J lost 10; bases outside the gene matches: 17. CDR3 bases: TGTGCCAGCAGCACACCCCGGAGCGGGGCCGCCTGGGAGCAGTTCTTC. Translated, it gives CASSTPRSGAAWEQFF. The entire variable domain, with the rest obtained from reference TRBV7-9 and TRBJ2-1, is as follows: DTGVSQNPRHKITKRGQNVTFRCDPISEHNRLYWYRQTLGQGPEFLTYFQNEAQLEKSRLLSDRFSAERPKGSFSTLEIQRTEQGDSAMYLCASSTPRSGAAWEQFFGPGTRLTVL.

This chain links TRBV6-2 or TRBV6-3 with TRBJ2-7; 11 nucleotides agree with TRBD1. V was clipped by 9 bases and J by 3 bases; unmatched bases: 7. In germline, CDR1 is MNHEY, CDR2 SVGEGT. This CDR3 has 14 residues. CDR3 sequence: CASAPGTGGYEQYF. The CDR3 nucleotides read TGTGCCAGTGCGCCAGGGACAGGGGGCTACGAGCAGTACTTC.

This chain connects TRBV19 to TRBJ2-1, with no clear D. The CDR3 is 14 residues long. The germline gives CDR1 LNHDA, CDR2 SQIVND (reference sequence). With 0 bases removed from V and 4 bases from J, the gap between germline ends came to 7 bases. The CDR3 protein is CASSIEAEYNEQFF. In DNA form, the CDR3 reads TGTGCCAGTAGTATAGAGGCTGAGTACAATGAGCAGTTCTTC.

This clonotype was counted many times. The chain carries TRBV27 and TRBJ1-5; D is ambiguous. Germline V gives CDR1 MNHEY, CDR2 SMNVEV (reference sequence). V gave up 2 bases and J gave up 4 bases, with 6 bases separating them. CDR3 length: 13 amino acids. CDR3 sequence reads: CASSLMGNQPQHF. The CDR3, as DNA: TGTGCCAGCAGTTTAATGGGTAATCAGCCCCAGCATTTT.

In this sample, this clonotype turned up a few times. The CDR3 loop is CASSTRTGVNIQYF. In DNA form, the CDR3 reads TGTGCCAGCAGCACCCGGACAGGGGTTAACATTCAGTACTTC. The genes are TRBV7-2 and TRBJ2-4; 9 bases fit TRBD1. With 5 bases clipped from V and 7 bases from J, the junction kept 6 bases outside the gene matches. The CDR3 has 14 amino acids. The V gene's germline CDR1 is SGHTA and CDR2 FQGNSA.

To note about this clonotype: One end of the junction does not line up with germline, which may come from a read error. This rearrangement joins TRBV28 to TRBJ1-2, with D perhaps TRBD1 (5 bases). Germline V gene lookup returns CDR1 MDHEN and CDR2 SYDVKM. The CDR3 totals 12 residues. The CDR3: CATRDGLRGFTF. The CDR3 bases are TGTGCCACAAGGGACGGACTACGTGGCTTCACCTTC.

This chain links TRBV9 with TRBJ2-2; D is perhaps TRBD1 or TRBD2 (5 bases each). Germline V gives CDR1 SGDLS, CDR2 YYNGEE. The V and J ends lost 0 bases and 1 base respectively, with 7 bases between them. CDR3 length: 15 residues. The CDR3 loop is CASSVGGRNTGELFF. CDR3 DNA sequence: TGTGCCAGCAGCGTAGGGGGGAGGAACACCGGGGAGCTGTTTTTT.

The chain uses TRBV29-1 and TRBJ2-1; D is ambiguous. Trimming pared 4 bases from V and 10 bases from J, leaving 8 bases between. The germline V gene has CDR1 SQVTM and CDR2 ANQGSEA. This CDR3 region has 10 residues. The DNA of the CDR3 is TGCAGCGTTGGATCTGGGGAGCAGTTCTTC. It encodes CSVGSGEQFF.

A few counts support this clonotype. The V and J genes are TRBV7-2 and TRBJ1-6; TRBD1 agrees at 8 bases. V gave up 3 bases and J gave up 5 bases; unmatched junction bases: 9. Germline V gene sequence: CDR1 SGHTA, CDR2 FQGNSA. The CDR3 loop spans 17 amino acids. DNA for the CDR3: TGTGCCAGCAGCTTGGGAGCCGGGACAGGACATAATTCACCCCTCCACTTT. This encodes CASSLGAGTGHNSPLHF. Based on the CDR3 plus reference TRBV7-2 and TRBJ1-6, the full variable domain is GAGVSQSPSNKVTEKGKDVELRCDPISGHTALYWYRQSLGQGLEFLIYFQGNSAPDKSGLPSDRFSAERTGGSVSTLTIQRTQQEDSAVYLCASSLGAGTGHNSPLHFGNGTRLTVT.

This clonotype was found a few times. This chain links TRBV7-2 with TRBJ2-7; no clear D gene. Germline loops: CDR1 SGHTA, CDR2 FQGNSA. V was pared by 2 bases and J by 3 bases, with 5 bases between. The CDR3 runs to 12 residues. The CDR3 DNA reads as TGTGCCAGCAGCTTAAATATCTACGAGCAGTACTTC. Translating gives CASSLNIYEQYF.

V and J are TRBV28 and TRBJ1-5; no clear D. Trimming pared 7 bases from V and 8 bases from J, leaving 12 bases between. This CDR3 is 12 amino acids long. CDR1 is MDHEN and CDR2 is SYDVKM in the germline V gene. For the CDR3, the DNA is TGTGCCAGCATGGGCGGGTTTGAGCCCCAGCATTTT. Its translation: CASMGGFEPQHF. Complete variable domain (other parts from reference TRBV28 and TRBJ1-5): DVKVTQSSRYLVKRTGEKVFLECVQDMDHENMFWYRQDPGLGLRLIYFSYDVKMKEKGDIPEGYSVSREKKERFSLILESASTNQTSMYLCASMGGFEPQHFGDGTRLSIL.

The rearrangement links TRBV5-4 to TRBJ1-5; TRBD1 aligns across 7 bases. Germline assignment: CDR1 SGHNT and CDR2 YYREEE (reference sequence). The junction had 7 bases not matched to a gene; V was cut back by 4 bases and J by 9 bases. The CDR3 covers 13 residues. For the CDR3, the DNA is TGTGCCAGCAGCACGGACAGACAGGGGCCCCAGCATTTT. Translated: CASSTDRQGPQHF.

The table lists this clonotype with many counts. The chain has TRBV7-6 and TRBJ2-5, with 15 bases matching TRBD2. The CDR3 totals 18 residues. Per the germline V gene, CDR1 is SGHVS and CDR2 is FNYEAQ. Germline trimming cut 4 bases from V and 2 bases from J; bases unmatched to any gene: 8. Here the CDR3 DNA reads TGTGCCAGCAGCTACCGGACTAGCGGGAGGGTTGGGCAAGAGACCCAGTACTTC. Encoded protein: CASSYRTSGRVGQETQYF. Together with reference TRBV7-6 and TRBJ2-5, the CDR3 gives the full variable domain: GAGVSQSPRYKVTKRGQDVALRCDPISGHVSLYWYRQALGQGPEFLTYFNYEAQQDKSGLPNDRFSAERPEGSISTLTIQRTEQRDSAMYRCASSYRTSGRVGQETQYFGPGTRLLVL.

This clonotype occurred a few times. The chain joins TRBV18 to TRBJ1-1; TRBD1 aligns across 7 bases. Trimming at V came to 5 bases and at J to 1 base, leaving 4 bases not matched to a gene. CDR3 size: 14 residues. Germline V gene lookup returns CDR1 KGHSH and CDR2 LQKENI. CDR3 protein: CASSIQGRNTEAFF. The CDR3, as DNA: TGTGCCAGCTCAATACAGGGGAGGAACACTGAAGCTTTCTTT.

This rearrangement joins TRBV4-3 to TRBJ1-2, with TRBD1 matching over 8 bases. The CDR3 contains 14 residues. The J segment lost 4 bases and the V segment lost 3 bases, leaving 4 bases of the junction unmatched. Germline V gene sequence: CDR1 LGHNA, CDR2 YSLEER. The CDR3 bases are TGCGCCAGCAGCCATCAAACAGGGGGCTATGGCTACACCTTC. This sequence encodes CASSHQTGGYGYTF.

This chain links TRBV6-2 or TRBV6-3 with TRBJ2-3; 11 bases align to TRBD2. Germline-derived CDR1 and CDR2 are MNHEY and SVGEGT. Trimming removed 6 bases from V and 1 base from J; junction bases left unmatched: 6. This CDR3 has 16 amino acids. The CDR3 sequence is CASSRGLAVGTDTQYF. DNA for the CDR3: TGTGCCAGCAGCCGGGGACTAGCGGTTGGCACAGATACGCAGTATTTT.

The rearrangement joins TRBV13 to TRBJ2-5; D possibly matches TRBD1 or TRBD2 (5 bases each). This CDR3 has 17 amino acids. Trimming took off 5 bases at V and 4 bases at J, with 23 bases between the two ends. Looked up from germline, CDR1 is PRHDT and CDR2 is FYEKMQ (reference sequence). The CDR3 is CASSRSTPGPLGETQYF. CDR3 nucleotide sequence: TGTGCCAGCAGCCGCTCTACTCCGGGACCCCTGGGAGAGACCCAGTACTTC.

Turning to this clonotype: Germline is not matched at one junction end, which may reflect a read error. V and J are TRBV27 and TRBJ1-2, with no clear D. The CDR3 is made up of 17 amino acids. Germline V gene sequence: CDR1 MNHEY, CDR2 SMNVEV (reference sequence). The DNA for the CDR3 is TGTGCCGGCAGTCTGCTCGGGGAGTCCATAGGGAACTATGGCTACACCTTC. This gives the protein CAGSLLGESIGNYGYTF.

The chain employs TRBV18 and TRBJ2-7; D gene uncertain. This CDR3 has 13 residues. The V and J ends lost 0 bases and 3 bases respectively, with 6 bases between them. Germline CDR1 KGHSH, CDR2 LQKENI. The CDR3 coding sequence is TGTGCCAGCTCACCACCGGAGTACTACGAGCAGTACTTC. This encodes CASSPPEYYEQYF.

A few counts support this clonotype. The CDR3 loop reads CASSSGPTIAETQYF. DNA for the CDR3: TGTGCCAGCAGTTCGGGGCCGACGATTGCAGAGACCCAGTACTTC. V is TRBV27 and J is TRBJ2-5; D tentatively fits TRBD1 or TRBD2 (5 bases each). With 4 bases removed from V and 4 bases from J, the gap between germline ends came to 16 bases. CDR3 length: 15 amino acids. In germline, CDR1 is MNHEY, CDR2 SMNVEV (reference sequence).

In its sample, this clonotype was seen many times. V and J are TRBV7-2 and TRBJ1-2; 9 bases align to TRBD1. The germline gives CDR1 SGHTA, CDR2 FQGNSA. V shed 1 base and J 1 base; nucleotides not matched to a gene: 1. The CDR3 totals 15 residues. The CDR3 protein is CASSLGGQGNYGYTF. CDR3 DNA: TGTGCCAGCAGCTTAGGGGGACAGGGTAACTATGGCTACACCTTC.

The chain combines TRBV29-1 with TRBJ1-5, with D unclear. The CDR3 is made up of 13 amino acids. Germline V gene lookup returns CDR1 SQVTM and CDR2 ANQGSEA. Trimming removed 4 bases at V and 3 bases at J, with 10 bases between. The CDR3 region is CSVADGINQPQHF. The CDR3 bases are TGCAGCGTTGCGGACGGGATCAATCAGCCCCAGCATTTT. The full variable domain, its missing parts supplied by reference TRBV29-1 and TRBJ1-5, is SAVISQKPSRDICQRGTSLTIQCQVDSQVTMMFWYRQQPGQSLTLIATANQGSEATYESGFVIDKFPISRPNLTFSTLTVSNMSPEDSSIYLCSVADGINQPQHFGDGTRLSIL.

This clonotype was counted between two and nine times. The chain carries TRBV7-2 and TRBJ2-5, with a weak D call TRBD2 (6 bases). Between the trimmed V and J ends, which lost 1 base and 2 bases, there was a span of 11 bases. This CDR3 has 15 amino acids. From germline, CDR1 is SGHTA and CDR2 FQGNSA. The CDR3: CASSLGGGMQETQYF. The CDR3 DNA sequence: TGTGCCAGCAGCTTAGGTGGCGGGATGCAAGAGACCCAGTACTTC.

CDR3 sequence: CASSPRNKSGQGLWYEQYV. The CDR3 DNA follows: TGTGCCAGCAGCCCGCGTAATAAGTCGGGACAGGGACTCTGGTACGAGCAGTACGTC. V and J are TRBV11-2 and TRBJ2-7; the match to TRBD1 covers 9 bases. In germline, CDR1 is SGHAT, CDR2 FQNNGV. The CDR3 is 19 residues long. V gave up 5 bases and J gave up 4 bases; unmatched junction bases: 21.

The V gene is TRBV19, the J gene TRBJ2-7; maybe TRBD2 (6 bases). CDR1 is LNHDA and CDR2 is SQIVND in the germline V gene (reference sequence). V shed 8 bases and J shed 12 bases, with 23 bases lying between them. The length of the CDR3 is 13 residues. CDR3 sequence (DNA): TGTGCCAGTTCTGCCCCGGGACTCCCGAAATGGTACGTC. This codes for CASSAPGLPKWYV.

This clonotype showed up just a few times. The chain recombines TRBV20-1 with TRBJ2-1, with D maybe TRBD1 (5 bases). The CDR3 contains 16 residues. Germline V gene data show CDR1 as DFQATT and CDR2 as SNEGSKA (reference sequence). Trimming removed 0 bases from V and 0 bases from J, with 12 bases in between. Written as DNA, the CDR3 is TGCAGTGCTAGAGACCCGACAGCGTCCTCCTACAATGAGCAGTTCTTC. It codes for CSARDPTASSYNEQFF.